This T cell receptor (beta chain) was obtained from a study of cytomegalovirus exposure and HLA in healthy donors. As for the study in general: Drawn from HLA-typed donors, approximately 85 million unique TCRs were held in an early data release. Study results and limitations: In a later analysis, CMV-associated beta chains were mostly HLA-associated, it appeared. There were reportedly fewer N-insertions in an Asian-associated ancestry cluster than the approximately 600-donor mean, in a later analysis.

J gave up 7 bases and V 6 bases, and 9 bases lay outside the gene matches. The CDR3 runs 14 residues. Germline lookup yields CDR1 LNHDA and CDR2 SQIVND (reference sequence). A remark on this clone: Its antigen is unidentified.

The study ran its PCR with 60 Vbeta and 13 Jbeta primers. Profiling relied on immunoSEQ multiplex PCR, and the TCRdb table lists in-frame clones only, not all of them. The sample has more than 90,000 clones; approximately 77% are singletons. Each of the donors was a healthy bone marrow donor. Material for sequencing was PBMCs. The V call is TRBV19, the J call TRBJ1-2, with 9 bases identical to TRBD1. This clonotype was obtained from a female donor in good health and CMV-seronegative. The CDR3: CASSIGTGRGGYTF. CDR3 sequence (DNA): TGTGCCAGTAGCATCGGGACAGGGAGGGGTGGCTACACCTTC.